This T cell receptor beta chain appears in the sequencing data of a study of control samples from healthy donors and cancer patients. CDR3 length: 15 residues. Using immunoSEQ multiplex PCR, the repertoire was profiled, and TCRdb retains in-frame clones only, with some absent. The sample consists of about 170,000 clones, 93% of them appearing once. The clonotype originates from a woman in her fifties or sixties in good health. The source material was blood. V and J are TRBV21-1 and TRBJ1-6; the table's TRBD1 call for D was not verified on the DNA. TRBV21-1 corresponds to a pseudogene. The CDR3 sequence: CASSRPQGGNSPLHF. The DNA for the CDR3 is TGTGCCAGCAGCAGGCCACAAGGGGGCAATTCACCCCTCCACTTT.